This entry describes one TCR beta chain. Trimming took 4 bases from V and 2 from J, leaving 13 bases between them. This CDR3 comprises 14 residues. CDR1 and CDR2 from the germline V gene are SGDLS and YYNGEE. The record originates from a study of blood T cell repertoires in COVID-19. Study summary: Researchers got acute and convalescent COVID-19 samples from the United States, Italy and Spain. PBMCs, B-cell-depleted T cells, or T cells were the source of the cDNA or gDNA that made up the material.

Authors' processing steps: Amplification of reference gene primers was used by the study to estimate nucleated cell counts. The table came from immunoSEQ multiplex PCR; TCRdb's copy has only in-frame clones and leaves some out. V and J calls and clone size are copied from that table; D and trimming were computed from the DNA. The data contain some 200,000 clones, around 83% of them singletons. The sample taken for sequencing was peripheral blood. V and J are TRBV9 and TRBJ2-7; tentative D call: TRBD2 (6 bases). This clonotype was sampled from a woman aged 35 to 49 with acute or convalescent COVID-19. The CDR3 DNA sequence: TGTGCCAGCAGCACGGGACTGGGAGCCTACGAGCAGTACTTC. Translating gives CASSTGLGAYEQYF.